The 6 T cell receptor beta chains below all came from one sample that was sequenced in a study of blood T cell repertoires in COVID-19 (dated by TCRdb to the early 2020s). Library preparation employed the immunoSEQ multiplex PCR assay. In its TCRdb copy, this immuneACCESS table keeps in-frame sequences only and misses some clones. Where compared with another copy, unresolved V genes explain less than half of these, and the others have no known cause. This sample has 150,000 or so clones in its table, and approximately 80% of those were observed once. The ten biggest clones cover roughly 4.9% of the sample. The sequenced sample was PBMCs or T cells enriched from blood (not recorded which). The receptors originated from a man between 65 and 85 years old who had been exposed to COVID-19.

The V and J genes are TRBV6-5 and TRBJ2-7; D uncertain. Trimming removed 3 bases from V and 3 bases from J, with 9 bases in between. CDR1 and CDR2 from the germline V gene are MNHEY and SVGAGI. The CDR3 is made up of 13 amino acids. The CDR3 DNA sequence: TGTGCCAGCAGTTATCTTGAGGTCTACGAGCAGTACTTC. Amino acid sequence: CASSYLEVYEQYF.

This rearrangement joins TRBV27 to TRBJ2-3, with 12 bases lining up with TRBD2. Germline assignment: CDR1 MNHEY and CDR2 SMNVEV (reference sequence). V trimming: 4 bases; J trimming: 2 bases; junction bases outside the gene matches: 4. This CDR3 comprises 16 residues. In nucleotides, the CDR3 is TGTGCCAGCAGTTGGACTAGCGGGAAATACACAGATACGCAGTATTTT. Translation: CASSWTSGKYTDTQYF.

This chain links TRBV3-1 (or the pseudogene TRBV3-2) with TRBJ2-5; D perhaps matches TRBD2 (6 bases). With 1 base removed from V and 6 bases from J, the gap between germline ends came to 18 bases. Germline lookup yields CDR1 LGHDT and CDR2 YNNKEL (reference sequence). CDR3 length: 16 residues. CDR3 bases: TGTGCCAGCAGCCAAGCCTCCGGGACTCTCAGTAAGACCCAGTACTTC. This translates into CASSQASGTLSKTQYF.

Here the CDR3 reads CASINRGESYGYTF. CDR3 bases: TGTGCCAGTATTAACAGGGGCGAGTCCTATGGCTACACCTTC. The chain links TRBV19 to TRBJ1-2; 7 nucleotides agree with TRBD1. CDR3 length equals 14 residues. Per the germline V gene, CDR1 is LNHDA and CDR2 is SQIVND (reference sequence). V shed 7 bases, J shed 4 bases, and the junction held 9 bases outside the gene matches.

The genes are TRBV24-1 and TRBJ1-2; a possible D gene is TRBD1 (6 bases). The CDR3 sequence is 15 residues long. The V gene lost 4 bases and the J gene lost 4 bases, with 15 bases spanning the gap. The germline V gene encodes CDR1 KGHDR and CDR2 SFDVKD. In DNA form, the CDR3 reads TGTGCCACCAGTGAGTCCGGGGGGCAGGGCTATGGCTACACCTTC. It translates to CATSESGGQGYGYTF.

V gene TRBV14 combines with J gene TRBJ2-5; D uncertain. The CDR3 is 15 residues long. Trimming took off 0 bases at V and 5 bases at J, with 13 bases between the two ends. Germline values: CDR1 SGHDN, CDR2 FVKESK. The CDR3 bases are TGTGCCAGCAGCCAAGATCAATCCAGGATTGAGACCCAGTACTTC. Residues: CASSQDQSRIETQYF.